This T cell receptor beta chain was documented in a study of Tregs in tolerant kidney transplant recipients. The length of the CDR3 is 15 residues. Germline V gene data show CDR1 as SGHTA and CDR2 as FQGNSA. V was pared by 5 bases and J by 2 bases, with 3 bases of the junction left unmatched. This table comes from immunoSEQ multiplex PCR, and its TCRdb copy is limited to in-frame clones, with some not included. The table has 100,000 to 130,000 clones, nearly 90% seen once; the top ten hold about 0.31%. This chain links TRBV7-2 with TRBJ2-5; 12 nucleotides line up with TRBD2. The specimen was CD4+ T cells from blood, collected before the transplant. The sequence derives from a human donor who received a combined kidney and bone marrow transplant. CDR3 in amino acids: CASSRTSGKQETQYF. The CDR3 bases are TGTGCCAGCAGCCGGACTAGCGGGAAACAAGAGACCCAGTACTTC. Complete variable domain (other parts from reference TRBV7-2 and TRBJ2-5): GAGVSQSPSNKVTEKGKDVELRCDPISGHTALYWYRQSLGQGLEFLIYFQGNSAPDKSGLPSDRFSAERTGGSVSTLTIQRTQQEDSAVYLCASSRTSGKQETQYFGPGTRLLVL.